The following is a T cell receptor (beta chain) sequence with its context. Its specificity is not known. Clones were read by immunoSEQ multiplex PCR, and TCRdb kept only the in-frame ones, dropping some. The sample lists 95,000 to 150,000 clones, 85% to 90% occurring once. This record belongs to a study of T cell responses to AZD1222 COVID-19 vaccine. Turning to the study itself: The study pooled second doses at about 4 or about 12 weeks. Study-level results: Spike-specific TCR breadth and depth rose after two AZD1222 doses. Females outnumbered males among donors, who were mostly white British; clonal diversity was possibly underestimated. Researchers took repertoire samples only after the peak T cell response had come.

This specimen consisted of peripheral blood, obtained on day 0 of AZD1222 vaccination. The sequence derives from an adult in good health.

The CDR3 DNA reads TGTGCCAGCAGTTACGATGCAGGGAGGGGCACTGAAGCTTTCTTT. Translation: CASSYDAGRGTEAFF. The chain couples TRBV6-5 to TRBJ1-1, with D maybe TRBD1 (5 bases). The CDR3 is made up of 15 amino acids. V gave up 2 bases and J gave up 4 bases, with 14 bases separating them. Germline V lookup: CDR1 MNHEY, CDR2 SVGAGI.